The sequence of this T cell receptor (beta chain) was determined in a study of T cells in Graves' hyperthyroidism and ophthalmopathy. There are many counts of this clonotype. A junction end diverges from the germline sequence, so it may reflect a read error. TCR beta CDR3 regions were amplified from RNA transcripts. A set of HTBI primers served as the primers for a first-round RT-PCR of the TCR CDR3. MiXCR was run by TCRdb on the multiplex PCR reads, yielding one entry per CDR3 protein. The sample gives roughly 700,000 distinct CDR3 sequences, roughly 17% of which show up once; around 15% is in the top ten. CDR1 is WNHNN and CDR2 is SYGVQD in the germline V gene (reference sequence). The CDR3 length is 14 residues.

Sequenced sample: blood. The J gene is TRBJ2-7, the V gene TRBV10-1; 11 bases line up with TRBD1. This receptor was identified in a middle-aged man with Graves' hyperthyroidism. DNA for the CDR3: TGTGCCAGCAGCCCGGGACAGGGGGACTACGAGCAGTACTTC. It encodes CASSPGQGDYEQYF.